The T cell receptor beta chain described here comes from a study of control samples from healthy donors and cancer patients. Germline V gives CDR1 MDHEN, CDR2 SYDVKM. The CDR3 extends over 18 amino acids. V shed 1 base and J shed 6 bases, with 22 bases lying between them. The table came from immunoSEQ multiplex PCR; TCRdb's copy has only in-frame clones and leaves some out. The sample table includes 150,000 to 200,000 clones. The sequenced material came from blood. The receptor comes from a woman aged 30 to 39 in good health. This rearrangement joins TRBV28 to TRBJ1-5, with a tentative D call TRBD1 (6 bases). CDR3 loop: CASSLSFWRGAKIQPQHF. The CDR3 nucleotides are TGTGCCAGCAGTTTATCCTTTTGGCGGGGGGCAAAGATTCAGCCCCAGCATTTT.